A selection of T cell receptor beta chains follows, all from one sample in a study of T cells in Graves' hyperthyroidism and ophthalmopathy. TCRdb used MiXCR to reprocess the multiplex PCR reads, holding one entry per CDR3 protein. The sample holds about 530,000 distinct CDR3 sequences, more than 15% seen once. The specimen was blood. These receptors all stem from a woman aged 18-35 years with Graves' ophthalmopathy. CDR3s include the opening cysteine and the closing phenylalanine or tryptophan. A D gene is named only where the DNA matches it firmly. Expanded clones get a size class; other rows say once, few or many, or leave the size out.

V gene	clone size	CDR3 length	D gene	J gene	CDR3 DNA	CDR3 protein
TRBV9	-	14	TRBD1	TRBJ1-1	TGTGCCAGCAGCCTACAGGGGGCCGACACTGAAGCTTTCTTT	CASSLQGADTEAFF
TRBV18	many	13	-	TRBJ2-7	TGTGCCAGCTCACCACGTCCAGGGCACGAGCAGTACTTC	CASSPRPGHEQYF
TRBV19	many	15	TRBD1	TRBJ2-1	TGTGCCAGCAGTACGGGACAGAGCTCCTACAATGAGCAGTTCTTC	CASSTGQSSYNEQFF
TRBV5-5	few	15	-	TRBJ2-5	TGTGCCAGCAGCTTGCAGTTGGAGGGACAAGAGACCCAGTACTTC	CASSLQLEGQETQYF
TRBV14	-	15	-	TRBJ1-2	TGTGCCAGCAGCCAAGAGGGGCCGAGTAACTATGGCTACACCTTC	CASSQEGPSNYGYTF
TRBV7-3	few	13	-	TRBJ2-3	TGTGCCAGCAGCTTAACCATGGCAGATACGCAGTATTTT	CASSLTMADTQYF
TRBV5-1	few	17	TRBD1	TRBJ1-1	TGCGCCAGCAGCTTCCAGACCGGGACAGGGGTAAGAACTGAAGCTTTCTTT	CASSFQTGTGVRTEAFF
TRBV7-9	-	12	-	TRBJ1-6	TGTGCCAGCAGCGGGTTCAATTCACCCCTCCACTTT	CASSGFNSPLHF
TRBV12-3/TRBV12-4	many	12	-	TRBJ2-7	TGTGCCAGCAGCCGGGACGGTCTGGAGCAGTACTTC	CASSRDGLEQYF
TRBV20-1	few	15	-	TRBJ2-3	TGCAGTGCTACCCGTCCCGGGGGCTACACAGATACGCAGTATTTT	CSATRPGGYTDTQYF
TRBV20-1	-	15	TRBD2	TRBJ2-2	TGCAGTGCCAGGGATGCCGGGACTAGAACCGGGGAGCTGTTTTTT	CSARDAGTRTGELFF
TRBV6-5	many	14	-	TRBJ2-7	TGTGCCAGCAGTTACGGGGCACCTCCCTACGAGCAGTACTTC	CASSYGAPPYEQYF
TRBV7-8	-	17	TRBD1	TRBJ2-2	TGTGCCAGCAGCTTAGAAAGGACCGGGACAGACACCGGGGAGCTGTTTTTT	CASSLERTGTDTGELFF
TRBV27	few	15	TRBD1	TRBJ2-7	TGTGCCAGCGGCCTCCTAGGACAGGTCCCCTACGAGCAGTACTTC	CASGLLGQVPYEQYF
TRBV4-1	many	16	TRBD1	TRBJ1-4	TGCGCCAGCAGCCAATACAGGGGTGCAACTAATGAAAAACTGTTTTTT	CASSQYRGATNEKLFF
TRBV5-1	many	14	-	TRBJ2-1	TGCGCCAGCAGCTTGGCTATACCCGGAGATGAGCAGTTCTTC	CASSLAIPGDEQFF
TRBV14	few	13	-	TRBJ2-7	TGTGCCAGCAGAAAAGCGAGATCCTACGAGCAGTACTTC	CASRKARSYEQYF
TRBV9	-	16	-	TRBJ2-2	TGTGCCAGCAGCTTCTCCCGGGGGTGGGGGCCCGGGGAGCTGTTTTTT	CASSFSRGWGPGELFF
TRBV27	many	15	TRBD1	TRBJ2-1	TGTGCCAGCAGTCCACAGGGGGCCGCAAACAATGAGCAGTTCTTC	CASSPQGAANNEQFF
TRBV2	many	14	-	TRBJ2-3	TGTGCCAGCAGTTATACAGGGTCCACAGATACGCAGTATTTT	CASSYTGSTDTQYF
TRBV5-6	few	11	-	TRBJ2-4	TGTGCCAGCAGCTTGAAGAACATTCAGTACTTC	CASSLKNIQYF
TRBV20-1	few	15	TRBD1	TRBJ1-4	TGCAGTGCTAGAACCTACAGGGGTAGGGATGAAAAACTGTTTTTT	CSARTYRGRDEKLFF
TRBV13	few	15	-	TRBJ2-6	TGTGCCAGCAGCTTCAGAGACTCTGGGGCCAACGTCCTGACTTTC	CASSFRDSGANVLTF
TRBV11-2	-	14	-	TRBJ2-1	TGTGCCAGCAGCTTAGCAGGGGCCGCGAGGGGGCAGTTCTTC	CASSLAGAARGQFF
TRBV5-1	-	14	-	TRBJ2-1	TGTGCCAGCAACCCCGGGGGTTTGTACAATGAGCAGTTCTTC	CASNPGGLYNEQFF
TRBV9	once	15	TRBD1	TRBJ2-7	TGTGCCAGCAGCGCACCGGGACAGGAGCCCTACGAGCAGTACTTC	CASSAPGQEPYEQYF
TRBV6-1	-	11	-	TRBJ2-1	TGTGCCAGCAGTCGGGACCAGGAGCAGTTCTTC	CASSRDQEQFF
TRBV4-1	few	17	TRBD1	TRBJ1-5	TGCGCCAGCAGCCAAGAGGGCGGGACAGGGTTCCTAAAGCCCCAGCATTTT	CASSQEGGTGFLKPQHF
TRBV20-1	few	15	-	TRBJ2-1	TGCAGTGCTAGGCCTTCTCGCGGGGAAAACAATGAGCAGTTCTTC	CSARPSRGENNEQFF
TRBV7-2	many	14	-	TRBJ1-2	TGTGCCAGCAGCTTCCTAGAACGGACCTATGGCTACACCTTC	CASSFLERTYGYTF
TRBV6-1	-	15	-	TRBJ1-6	TGTGCCAGCAGTAATACTGGACGGATTAATTCACCCCTCCACTTT	CASSNTGRINSPLHF
TRBV12-3/TRBV12-4	-	17	TRBD2	TRBJ2-1	TGTGCCAGCAGTTTTTCCCGACTAGCGGGAGGGGGGAATGAGCAGTTCTTC	CASSFSRLAGGGNEQFF
TRBV27	-	14	-	TRBJ1-6	TGTGCCAGCAGTTATGGGACTGACATGGGGCCCCTCCACTTT	CASSYGTDMGPLHF
TRBV7-3	-	13	-	TRBJ2-3	TGTGCCAGCAGCTTAAGTGGGTCAGATACGCAGTATTTT	CASSLSGSDTQYF
TRBV12-3/TRBV12-4	-	17	TRBD2	TRBJ2-3	TGTGCCAGCAGTGCAGCGGGGGGGGGGACTAGCACAGATACGCAGTATTTT	CASSAAGGGTSTDTQYF
TRBV28	once	14	-	TRBJ2-5	TGTGCCAGCAGTTCAGTACCTTGGCCGGAGACCCAGTACTTC	CASSSVPWPETQYF
TRBV12-3/TRBV12-4	many	15	TRBD1	TRBJ2-1	TGTGCCAGCAGTTTCCGGGACAGGGGGAGGAATGAGCAGTTCTTC	CASSFRDRGRNEQFF
TRBV6-2/TRBV6-3	-	14	TRBD1	TRBJ1-5	TGTGCCAGCAGTTACGGGGACAGAAATCAGCCCCAGCATTTT	CASSYGDRNQPQHF
TRBV2	many	13	-	TRBJ1-1	TGTGCCAGCAGTGCGGAGGAGAACACTGAAGCTTTCTTT	CASSAEENTEAFF
TRBV27	-	15	TRBD1	TRBJ1-1	TGTGCCAGCAGTTTAGCAGGGGGCGCGAAGGCTGAAGCTTTCTTT	CASSLAGGAKAEAFF
TRBV5-1	many	12	-	TRBJ1-1	TGCGCCAGCGGGAGCTCGAACACTGAAGCTTTCTTT	CASGSSNTEAFF
TRBV30	many	15	-	TRBJ1-3	TGTGCCTGGACCTATGGAGGTAGCTCTGGAAACACCATATATTTT	CAWTYGGSSGNTIYF
TRBV20-1	many	15	-	TRBJ2-1	TGCAGTGCTAGTAGTTGGGGGGAACCCTACAATGAGCAGTTCTTC	CSASSWGEPYNEQFF
TRBV2	many	12	-	TRBJ1-1	TGTGCCAGCAGGGATGGGGGCTTTTTAGCTTTCTTT	CASRDGGFLAFF
TRBV28	-	11	-	TRBJ1-1	TGTGCCAGCAGCACACCCACTGAAGCTTTCTTT	CASSTPTEAFF
TRBV30	many	14	-	TRBJ2-2	TGTGCCTGGCCAATGACTAGTTTGGCCGGGGAGCTGTTTTTT	CAWPMTSLAGELFF
TRBV18	few	17	TRBD1	TRBJ1-5	TGTGCCAGCTCACTATACGGACAGGGAGGAATTGATCAGCCCCAGCATTTT	CASSLYGQGGIDQPQHF
TRBV5-8	many	14	TRBD2	TRBJ2-1	TGTGCCAGCAGCCGGACCGGGGGGAACAATGAGCAGTTCTTC	CASSRTGGNNEQFF
TRBV5-5	-	14	-	TRBJ1-6	TGTGCCAGCAGCTTGTTAGTCGGGAATTCACCCCTCCACTTT	CASSLLVGNSPLHF
TRBV11-2	few	17	-	TRBJ2-1	TGTGCCGGCAGCGCATTCCCCTCCGGGACACCTAGCAATGAGCAGTTCTTC	CAGSAFPSGTPSNEQFF